This T cell receptor beta chain stems from a study of vaccination and CD4 T cells after COVID-19 (dated by TCRdb to between 2020 and 2023). In the study overall: SARS-CoV-2 positivity had been established in the convalescent patients by nasal swab PCR, and mild disease was recorded in nine or ten of these patients and severe disease in one. Six males and four females were included in the convalescent cohort, with two Hispanic individuals, seven Caucasians, two Asians and one multiracial person represented. Participants received two doses of either the Pfizer-BioNTech BNT162b2 vaccine (n=8) or the Moderna mRNA-1273 vaccine (n=2). Post-COVID blood samples from convalescent patients were collected a median of roughly 100 days after diagnosis, with a range of roughly 35 to 161 days. Post-vaccine blood samples were taken a median of 72 days after the second vaccine dose, with a range of roughly 13 to 250 days. Culture stimuli were overlapping spike peptide pools from SARS-CoV-2 and from the common cold coronaviruses HCoV-NL63, HCoV-OC43 and HCoV-229E. As controls, cultures received a CEFX viral epitope pool (the positive control), an HIV-1 Nef peptide pool (the negative control), or no peptide at all. In nine to eleven COVID-19 convalescent patients and several infection-naive healthy vaccine recipients, researchers compared the spike-specific CD4+ TCR repertoire from before mRNA vaccination with the repertoire from after. General findings and caveats noted by the study authors: In convalescent patients, a median about 86% of post-vaccine SARS-CoV-2-reactive clones were detected only after vaccination, and vaccine-specific priming was suggested by this finding. Although the median number of SARS-CoV-2-reactive clonotypes went up from 20 to 25 after infection to about 38 after vaccination, the increase was not significant. The study included relatively few convalescent patients and did not analyze early timepoints after natural infection. Of the vaccine-specific clones found in convalescent patients, nearly all (304 of 307) were mono-reactive for SARS-CoV-2 spike instead of being cross-reactive with common cold coronaviruses.

Per the publication, the treatment or condition label means: approximately 11-day PBMC culture with coronavirus spike peptide pools or control peptides (ViraFEST assay). The ViraFEST assay was used in the study, in which antigen-specific T cells were expanded with peptide pools and expanded clonotypes were subsequently identified by TCR sequencing. Positive SARS-CoV-2 PCR tests in the convalescent patients dated from March to December 2020, before Alpha, Beta and Delta variants emerged in the United States. Each well held roughly 2.2 million PBMCs cultured in IMDM containing roughly 5.5% human AB serum and roughly 10 IU/ml IL-2, with 8 to 10 ug/ml peptide pools added. Half of the culture medium was replaced with fresh IL-2-containing medium on days 3 and 7. Once the cells had been in culture for over nine days, the EasySep CD4+ T cell isolation kit was used to isolate CD4+ T cells by negative selection. Ficoll-Paque Plus gradient centrifugation was used to isolate PBMCs from whole blood, and the isolated PBMCs were then either used fresh or cryopreserved at -140C. Triplicate wells were generally used for each culture condition.

The CDR3 goes from the cysteine to the phenylalanine over 15 residues. Here the CDR3 DNA is all that survives: 45 bases in frame from base 1. V loses 3 bases of germline sequence and J loses 0 bases, and the interval between the two ends is 10 bases. Based on the germline V gene, the CDR1 and CDR2 sequences are MNHEY and SVGAGI. The library was produced with PCR. DNA from cultured CD4+ T cells underwent TCR sequencing with the Oncomine TCR Beta short-read assay at the Johns Hopkins FTIC core. The QIAamp micro DNA kit was used to extract genomic DNA from the cultured CD4+ T cells. The Oncomine TCR Beta libraries from cultured CD4+ T cells were pooled using unique dual indexes and then sequenced on an Illumina iSeq 100. As for the authors' bioinformatics: Non-productive sequences were filtered out, and CDR3s that did not start with C, did not end with F or W, or were shorter than 7 amino acids were discarded. Antigen-specific clonotypes were identified using the MANAFEST web application through comparison of peptide-stimulated wells with reference and other culture wells. Positive clones required FDR below 0.05, an odds ratio above 5, and productive frequency above 0.1% in at least two of three replicate wells. A clonotype was classed as cross-reactive if the clonotype showed significant expansion both in SARS-CoV-2 spike wells and in at least one common cold coronavirus spike condition. Using R version 3.6.1, CDR3 homology was evaluated through Levenshtein distances (stringdist) along with unrooted phylogenetic trees (ape). TCRdb handled the public reads itself, with Q25 trimming in fastp and clone calling in MiXCR, and kept productive beta chains. Rows merge per CDR3 protein into single entries with the most common DNA and genes. Clone size and V and J calls follow TCRdb, not the original study. This sample is represented by about 26,000 distinct CDR3 sequences; 40% to 50% of them were singletons. Of the sample, approximately 11% falls within the top ten clones.

This clonotype was seen only a few times. Its binding antigen is unknown. The record has no base qualities; no much larger clone is one base away. The sequenced material came from CD4+ T cells from blood, cultured in vitro. This receptor was taken from a human donor who had recovered from COVID-19. Rearrangement joined TRBV6-5 to TRBJ2-3; TRBD1 is possibly the D segment (5 matching bases). Here is the DNA: TGTGCCAGCAGTTATAGACAGCCAAGCACAGATACGCAGTATTTT. It codes for CASSYRQPSTDTQYF.